This T cell receptor (beta chain) is drawn from a study of shared clonotypes between healthy human individuals. Per germline, CDR1 SGHTA and CDR2 FQGNSA. The CDR3 runs to 15 residues. V lost 5 bases, J lost 0 bases, and 10 bases lay in between. This table comes from immunoSEQ multiplex PCR, and its TCRdb copy is limited to in-frame clones, with some not included. The table lists a few million clones, about 92% of them singletons. V gene TRBV7-2 combines with J gene TRBJ1-4; D might be TRBD1 (5 bases). Sample: naive CD4+ T cells from PBMCs. Subset in this sample: CD45RA+ positively selected. The sequence derives from a man aged 18 to 30 in good health. Some clones in this sample may be carry-over from other donors' samples. This chain's CDR3 is CASSKQVATNEKLFF. The CDR3 DNA sequence: TGTGCCAGCAGCAAACAGGTTGCAACTAATGAAAAACTGTTTTTT.